These 25 T cell receptor beta chains originate from one sample sequenced in a study of blood T cell repertoires in COVID-19. Profiled with immunoSEQ multiplex PCR; TCRdb holds only in-frame clones, not every one. The sample lists 200,000 to 250,000 clones, around 80% seen once, with more than 10% in the top ten. Specimen: peripheral blood. Receptors originate from a middle-aged woman with acute or convalescent COVID-19.

This clone was detected a few times. This chain links TRBV19 with TRBJ1-2, with a weak D call TRBD1 (5 bases). Germline V lookup: CDR1 LNHDA, CDR2 SQIVND (reference sequence). V was clipped by 10 bases and J by 1 base, with 16 bases between them. This CDR3 has 14 amino acids. The CDR3 DNA reads TGTGCCACTACTAAAGCAAGGGGTAACTATGGCTACACCTTC. Translation: CATTKARGNYGYTF.

The chain recombines TRBV5-8 with TRBJ1-1; 7 nucleotides line up with TRBD1. J was trimmed by 1 base and V by 1 base; bases with no gene match: 4. Germline V gene data show CDR1 as SGHTS and CDR2 as YDEGEE. The length of the CDR3 is 15 residues. The CDR3 nucleotides are TGTGCCAGCAGCTTGTCCCGGACAGGGAACACTGAAGCTTTCTTT. This codes for CASSLSRTGNTEAFF.

The V call is TRBV2, the J call TRBJ2-1; 7 nucleotides agree with TRBD2. J was trimmed by 8 bases and V by 1 base; bases with no gene match: 2. The CDR3 consists of 13 residues. Germline CDR1 SNHLY, CDR2 FYNNEI. DNA of the CDR3: TGTGCCAGCAGTGAAGTGGCGGGAGATGAGCAGTTCTTC. Amino acids: CASSEVAGDEQFF.

This clone was observed at least ten times. The CDR3 DNA sequence: TGCAGCGTCCAAACTAGCGAAGCCTACGAGCAGTACTTC. Residues: CSVQTSEAYEQYF. The chain recombines TRBV29-1 with TRBJ2-7; 7 bases fit TRBD2. From germline, CDR1 is SQVTM and CDR2 ANQGSEA. This CDR3 comprises 13 residues. V shed 6 bases and J 2 bases; nucleotides not matched to a gene: 7.

This clone was counted between two and nine times. This sequence joins TRBV11-3 and TRBJ2-3; D might be TRBD1 (5 bases). Per germline, CDR1 SGHNT and CDR2 YENEEA. This CDR3 comprises 14 residues. V was clipped by 3 bases and J by 3 bases, with 10 bases between them. CDR3 region: CASSLGRVTDTQYF. The DNA of the CDR3 is TGTGCCAGCAGCTTGGGCAGGGTGACAGATACGCAGTATTTT.

J is TRBJ1-1 and V is TRBV6-2 or TRBV6-3; a weak D match, TRBD1 (6 bases). V lost 6 bases and J 1 base, leaving 12 bases between the germline ends. Germline CDR1 and CDR2: MNHEY and SVGEGT. The CDR3 is 14 residues long. This CDR3 reads CASRPTTGNTEAFF. CDR3 coding DNA: TGTGCCAGCAGACCTACGACAGGGAACACTGAAGCTTTCTTT.

The CDR3 here is CASSLPGLRSSTDTQYF. Here the CDR3 DNA reads TGTGCCAGCAGCTTACCGGGACTAAGGTCTAGCACAGATACGCAGTATTTT. This chain links TRBV5-5 with TRBJ2-3, with 7 positions matching TRBD2. This CDR3 contains 17 residues. Germline CDR1 and CDR2: SGHKS and YYEKEE (reference sequence). Losses at the gene ends were 2 bases for V and 0 bases for J; bases not matched to a gene: 9.

The rearrangement uses TRBV20-1 and TRBJ2-5, with D perhaps TRBD2 (5 bases). The CDR3 sequence is 12 residues long. V was clipped by 3 bases and J by 3 bases, with 8 bases between them. CDR1 is DFQATT and CDR2 is SNEGSKA in the germline V gene (reference sequence). As DNA, the CDR3 is TGCAGTGCTAGTGGGAGAAAAGAGACCCAGTACTTC. It specifies CSASGRKETQYF.

The genes are TRBV7-2 and TRBJ1-4, with D perhaps matching TRBD1 (6 bases). Trimming removed 5 bases at V and 3 bases at J, with 16 bases between. Germline-derived CDR1 and CDR2 are SGHTA and FQGNSA. The CDR3 contains 16 residues. CDR3 sequence: CASSLQGPRSNEKLFF. CDR3 nucleotides: TGTGCCAGCAGCCTTCAGGGGCCCCGGTCTAATGAAAAACTGTTTTTT.

This sequence joins TRBV5-1 and TRBJ1-1, with a weak D call TRBD1 (5 bases). Trimming took 3 bases from V and 8 from J, leaving 17 bases between them. The CDR3 length is 14 residues. Per germline, CDR1 SGHRS and CDR2 YFSETQ. CDR3 sequence: CASSSKGTYREAFF. CDR3 in DNA: TGCGCCAGCAGCTCAAAAGGGACTTATAGAGAAGCTTTCTTT.

The genes are TRBV5-5 and TRBJ2-7; D call uncertain. Germline V CDR1 and CDR2: SGHKS, YYEKEE (reference sequence). This CDR3 comprises 13 residues. Deletions cut 0 bases from V and 1 base from J, with 5 bases between. CDR3 DNA: TGTGCCAGCAGCTTGGTCCAGTCCTACGAGCAGTACTTC. Protein sequence: CASSLVQSYEQYF.

In regard to this clone: The same CDR3 arises from other DNA sequences in this sample as well. The gene calls are TRBV19 and TRBJ1-1; possible D gene TRBD1, 5 bases. In germline, CDR1 is LNHDA, CDR2 SQIVND (reference sequence). CDR3 size: 13 residues. Deletions cut 1 base from V and 4 bases from J, with 7 bases between. The CDR3 sequence is CASSIAQGTEAFF. The CDR3 DNA sequence: TGTGCCAGTAGTATAGCCCAGGGCACTGAAGCTTTCTTT. Together with reference TRBV19 and TRBJ1-1, the CDR3 gives the full variable domain: DGGITQSPKYLFRKEGQNVTLSCEQNLNHDAMYWYRQDPGQGLRLIYYSQIVNDFQKGDIAEGYSVSREKKESFPLTVTSAQKNPTAFYLCASSIAQGTEAFFGQGTRLTVV.

The chain combines TRBV4-3 with TRBJ1-2; D possibly corresponds to TRBD1 (6 bases). The length of the CDR3 is 15 residues. The V end was cut by 0 bases, the J end by 4 bases, with 12 bases between. Germline loops: CDR1 LGHNA, CDR2 YSLEER. As DNA, the CDR3 is TGCGCCAGCAGCCAAGATAGGGCACAGGGCTATGGCTACACCTTC. It codes for CASSQDRAQGYGYTF.

The chain recombines TRBV2 with TRBJ1-1; 8 bases match TRBD1. Germline V gene lookup returns CDR1 SNHLY and CDR2 FYNNEI. The CDR3 totals 16 residues. The V gene end was trimmed by 2 bases and the J gene end by 4 bases; junction bases not matched to a gene: 9. The CDR3 loop is CASSERAGGAITEAFF. In nucleotides, the CDR3 is TGTGCCAGCAGTGAAAGGGCAGGGGGCGCGATCACTGAAGCTTTCTTT.

This chain joins TRBV6-5 and TRBJ2-5; D gene uncertain. The CDR3 runs 12 residues. V was cut by 6 bases and J by 5 bases, with 10 bases left in between. CDR1 and CDR2 (germline): MNHEY, SVGAGI. As DNA, the CDR3 is TGTGCCAGCAGAGTTGGAGAGGAGACCCAGTACTTC. Translating gives CASRVGEETQYF.

V usage is TRBV6-5 and J usage is TRBJ2-7, with D perhaps TRBD1 (6 bases). From germline, CDR1 is MNHEY and CDR2 SVGAGI. The CDR3 runs 13 residues. The V end lost 6 bases, the J end lost 6 bases, and 15 bases lay between the germline ends. CDR3 in amino acids: CASSSRGFFEQYF. The DNA of the CDR3 is TGTGCCAGCAGCTCCAGGGGATTCTTCGAGCAGTACTTC.

J is TRBJ1-5 and V is TRBV5-1; D gene uncertain. The CDR3 sequence is 13 residues long. The germline CDR1 and CDR2 sequences are SGHRS and YFSETQ. V was trimmed by 4 bases and J by 8 bases, leaving 13 bases between them. CDR3 nucleotide sequence: TGCGCCAGCAGCCGCGAGACCGGGGAGCCCCAGCATTTT. It translates to CASSRETGEPQHF. Combining the CDR3 with reference TRBV5-1 and TRBJ1-5 gives the whole variable domain KAGVTQTPRYLIKTRGQQVTLSCSPISGHRSVSWYQQTPGQGLQFLFEYFSETQRNKGNFPGRFSGRQFSNSRSEMNVSTLELGDSALYLCASSRETGEPQHFGDGTRLSIL.

This sequence joins TRBV19 and TRBJ1-1; maybe TRBD1 (5 bases). The CDR3 consists of 15 residues. Trimming stripped 0 bases from V and 4 bases from J, with 12 bases between. CDR1 LNHDA and CDR2 SQIVND come from the germline V gene (reference sequence). The chain's CDR3 is CASSIDLTGPTEAFF. CDR3 sequence (DNA): TGTGCCAGTAGTATAGATCTAACAGGCCCCACTGAAGCTTTCTTT.

V gene TRBV7-2 combines with J gene TRBJ2-3; TRBD2 aligns across 9 bases. Unmatched junction bases numbered 6, after V lost 3 bases and J lost 2 bases. From germline, CDR1 is SGHTA and CDR2 FQGNSA. This CDR3 comprises 16 residues. The CDR3 nucleotides read TGTGCCAGCAGCTTCAGACTAGCGGCCCCCACAGATACGCAGTATTTT. This translates into CASSFRLAAPTDTQYF.

This clone was recorded a few times. Other nucleotide sequences from this sample produce the same CDR3. CDR3 nucleotide sequence: TGCGCCAGCAGCTTGGCCGAGCGGTCTAACTATGGCTACACCTTC. It specifies CASSLAERSNYGYTF. This chain links TRBV5-1 with TRBJ1-2; D gene ambiguous. The CDR3 has 15 residues. The germline V gene encodes CDR1 SGHRS and CDR2 YFSETQ. V shed 0 bases and J shed 0 bases, with 9 bases lying between them.

This chain uses TRBV27 with TRBJ2-1; maybe TRBD1 (6 bases). Germline V gene data show CDR1 as MNHEY and CDR2 as SMNVEV (reference sequence). The CDR3 sequence is 14 residues long. V lost 8 bases to trimming and J lost 0 bases, with 11 bases between them. CDR3 DNA: TGTGCCAGCGGGGGCGGAAACTCCTACAATGAGCAGTTCTTC. This gives the protein CASGGGNSYNEQFF.

The V and J genes are TRBV6-5 and TRBJ2-5, with TRBD2 matching 11 bases. Trimming at V came to 6 bases and at J to 4 bases, leaving 4 bases not matched to a gene. The CDR3 length is 14 residues. The germline CDR1 and CDR2 sequences are MNHEY and SVGAGI. CDR3 in amino acids: CASSDLAGGETQYF. CDR3 sequence (DNA): TGTGCCAGCAGCGATCTAGCGGGAGGAGAGACCCAGTACTTC.

This chain connects TRBV6-1 to TRBJ2-7; D is perhaps TRBD1 (5 bases). Trimming took 3 bases from V and 5 from J, leaving 14 bases between them. CDR3 length: 14 residues. Germline CDR1 is MNHNS and CDR2 is SASEGT. The CDR3 loop is CASSEGLSWDEQYF. The CDR3 DNA sequence: TGTGCCAGCAGTGAGGGGCTTTCGTGGGACGAGCAGTACTTC.

The chain carries TRBV10-3 and TRBJ1-4; tentatively, D is TRBD1 (6 bases). Germline CDR1 and CDR2: ENHRY and SYGVKD. V lost 8 bases to trimming and J lost 0 bases, with 7 bases between them. CDR3 size: 13 residues. The chain's CDR3 is CAIGQSTNEKLFF. Written as DNA, the CDR3 is TGTGCCATCGGACAGTCAACTAATGAAAAACTGTTTTTT.

This chain uses TRBV18 with TRBJ1-2, with 10 bases lining up with TRBD1. This CDR3 comprises 15 residues. The germline CDR1 and CDR2 sequences are KGHSH and LQKENI. V shed 3 bases, J shed 4 bases, and the junction held 5 bases outside the gene matches. The CDR3 spells CASSPGTGVSYGYTF. The CDR3 coding sequence is TGTGCCAGCTCACCTGGGACAGGGGTGTCCTATGGCTACACCTTC.